The subject of this entry is one T cell receptor beta chain. No antigen is known for it. The length of the CDR3 is 17 residues. The germline V and J ends were trimmed by 3 bases and 5 bases, with 22 bases remaining between them. In germline, CDR1 is ENHRY, CDR2 SYGVKD. Measured with immunoSEQ multiplex PCR; TCRdb has only the in-frame clones, and not every one. The table has over 150,000 clones, about 94% seen once. This specimen belongs to a study of T cell responses to AZD1222 COVID-19 vaccine. Points from the study as a whole: Unmutated variant regions are reportedly targeted by nearly half of spike-specific TCRs. Spike-specific TCR breadth and depth went up after people got two AZD1222 doses. Repertoire sampling happened only post peak T cell response.

The clonotype comes from an adult who received the AZD1222 COVID-19 vaccine. Sequenced here: peripheral blood, sampled 28 days after the second AZD1222 dose. The J gene is TRBJ2-5, the V gene TRBV10-3; a possible D gene is TRBD2 (5 bases). The CDR3 loop reads CAISDVTRASRGETQYF. The CDR3 DNA reads TGTGCCATCAGTGACGTGACAAGGGCCTCAAGAGGGGAGACCCAGTACTTC.